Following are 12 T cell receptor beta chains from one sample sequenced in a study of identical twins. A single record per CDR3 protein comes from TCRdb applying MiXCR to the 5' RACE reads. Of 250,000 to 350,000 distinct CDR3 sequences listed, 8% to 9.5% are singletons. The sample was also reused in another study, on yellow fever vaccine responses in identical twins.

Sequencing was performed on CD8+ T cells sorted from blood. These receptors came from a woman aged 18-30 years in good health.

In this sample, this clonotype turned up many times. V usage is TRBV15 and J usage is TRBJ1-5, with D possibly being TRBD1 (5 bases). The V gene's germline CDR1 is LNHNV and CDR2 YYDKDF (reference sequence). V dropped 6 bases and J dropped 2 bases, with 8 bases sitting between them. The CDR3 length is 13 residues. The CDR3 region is CATRGDGNQPQHF. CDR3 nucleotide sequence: TGTGCCACCAGGGGGGACGGCAATCAGCCCCAGCATTTT.

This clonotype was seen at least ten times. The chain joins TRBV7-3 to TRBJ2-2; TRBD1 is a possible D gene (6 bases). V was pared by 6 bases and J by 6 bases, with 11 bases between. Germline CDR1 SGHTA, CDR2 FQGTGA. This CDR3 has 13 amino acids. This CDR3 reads CASSLSGAGELFF. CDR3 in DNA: TGTGCCAGCAGTTTGTCAGGGGCCGGGGAGCTGTTTTTT.

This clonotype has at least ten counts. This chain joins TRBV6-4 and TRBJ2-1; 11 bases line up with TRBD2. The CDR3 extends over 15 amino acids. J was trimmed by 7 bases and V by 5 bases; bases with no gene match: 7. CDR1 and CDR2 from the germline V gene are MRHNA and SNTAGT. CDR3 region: CASSKGLAGGNEQFF. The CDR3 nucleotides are TGTGCCAGCAGTAAAGGACTAGCGGGCGGGAATGAGCAGTTCTTC.

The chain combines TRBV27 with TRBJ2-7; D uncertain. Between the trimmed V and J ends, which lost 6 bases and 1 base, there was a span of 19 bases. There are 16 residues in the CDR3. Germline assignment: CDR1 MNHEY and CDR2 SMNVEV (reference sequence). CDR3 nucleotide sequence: TGTGCCAGCAGGGACCAAAAACAGAGAAGGTCCTACGAGCAGTACTTC. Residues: CASRDQKQRRSYEQYF.

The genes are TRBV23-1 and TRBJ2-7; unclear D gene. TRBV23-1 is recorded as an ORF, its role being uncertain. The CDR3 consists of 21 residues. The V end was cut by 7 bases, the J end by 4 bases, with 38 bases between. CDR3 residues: CASTDPPRPCSSRASIYEQYF. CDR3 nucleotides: TGCGCCAGCACCGACCCCCCTCGGCCGTGCTCTTCGAGAGCATCAATATACGAGCAGTACTTC.

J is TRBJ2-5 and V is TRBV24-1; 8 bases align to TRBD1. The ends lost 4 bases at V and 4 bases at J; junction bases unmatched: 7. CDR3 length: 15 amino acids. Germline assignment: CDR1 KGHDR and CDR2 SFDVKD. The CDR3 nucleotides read TGTGCCACCAGTGACCCGGACAGGGAACGAGAGACCCAGTACTTC. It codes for CATSDPDRERETQYF.

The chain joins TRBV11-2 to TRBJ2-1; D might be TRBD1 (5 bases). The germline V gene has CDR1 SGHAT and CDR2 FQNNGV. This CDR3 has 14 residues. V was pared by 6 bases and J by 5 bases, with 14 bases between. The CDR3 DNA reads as TGTGCCAGCAGGGGCCAGGGCGGAGACAATGAGCAGTTCTTC. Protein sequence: CASRGQGGDNEQFF.

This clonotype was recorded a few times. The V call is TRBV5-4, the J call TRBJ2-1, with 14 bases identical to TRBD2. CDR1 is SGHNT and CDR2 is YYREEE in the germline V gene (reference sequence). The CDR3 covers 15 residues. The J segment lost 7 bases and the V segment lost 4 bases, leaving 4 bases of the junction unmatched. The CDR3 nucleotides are TGTGCCAGCAGCCGACTAGCGGGGGGGGAAAATGAGCAGTTCTTC. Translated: CASSRLAGGENEQFF.

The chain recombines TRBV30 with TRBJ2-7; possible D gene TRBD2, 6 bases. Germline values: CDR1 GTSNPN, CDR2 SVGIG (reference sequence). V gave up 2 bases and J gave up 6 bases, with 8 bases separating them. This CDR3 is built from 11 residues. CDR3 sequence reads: CAWSLEGEQYF. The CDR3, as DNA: TGTGCCTGGAGTTTGGAGGGCGAGCAGTACTTC.

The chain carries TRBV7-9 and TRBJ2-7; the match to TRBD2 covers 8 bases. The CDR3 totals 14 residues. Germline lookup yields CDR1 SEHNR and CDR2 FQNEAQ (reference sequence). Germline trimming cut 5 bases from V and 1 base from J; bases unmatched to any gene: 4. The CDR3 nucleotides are TGTGCCAGCAGCGATACTAGCGGATCCTACGAGCAGTACTTC. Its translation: CASSDTSGSYEQYF.

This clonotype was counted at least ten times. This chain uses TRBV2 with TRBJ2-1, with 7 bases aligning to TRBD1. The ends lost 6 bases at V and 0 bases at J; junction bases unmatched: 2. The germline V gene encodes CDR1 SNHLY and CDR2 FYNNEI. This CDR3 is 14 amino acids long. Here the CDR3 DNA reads TGTGCCAGCAGGGGACAGAGCTCCTACAATGAGCAGTTCTTC. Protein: CASRGQSSYNEQFF.

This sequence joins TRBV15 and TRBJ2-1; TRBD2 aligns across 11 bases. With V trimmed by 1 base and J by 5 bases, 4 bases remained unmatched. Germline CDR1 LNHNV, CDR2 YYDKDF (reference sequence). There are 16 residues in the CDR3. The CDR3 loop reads CATSRGLAGKNNEQFF. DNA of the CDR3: TGTGCCACCAGCAGAGGACTAGCGGGAAAGAACAATGAGCAGTTCTTC. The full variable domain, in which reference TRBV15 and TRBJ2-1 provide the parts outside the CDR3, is DAMVIQNPRYQVTQFGKPVTLSCSQTLNHNVMYWYQQKSSQAPKLLFHYYDKDFNNEADTPDNFQSRRPNTSFCFLDIRSPGLGDTAMYLCATSRGLAGKNNEQFFGPGTRLTVL.